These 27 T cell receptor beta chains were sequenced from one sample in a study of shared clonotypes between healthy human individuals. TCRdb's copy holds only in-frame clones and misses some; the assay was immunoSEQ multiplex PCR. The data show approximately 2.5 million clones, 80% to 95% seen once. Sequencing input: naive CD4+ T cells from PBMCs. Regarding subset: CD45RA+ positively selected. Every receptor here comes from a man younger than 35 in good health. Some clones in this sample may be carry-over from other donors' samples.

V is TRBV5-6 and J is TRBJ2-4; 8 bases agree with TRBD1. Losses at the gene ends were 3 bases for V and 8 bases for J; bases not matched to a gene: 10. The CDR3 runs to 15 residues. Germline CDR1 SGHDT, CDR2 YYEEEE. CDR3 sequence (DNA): TGTGCCAGCAGCTCTGACAGGGGCCCCTGGGACATTCAGTACTTC. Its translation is CASSSDRGPWDIQYF.

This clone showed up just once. The CDR3 region has the DNA TGTGCCAGCAGTCTCAGAGTCTCTGGAAACACCATATATTTT. Translating gives CASSLRVSGNTIYF. The chain combines TRBV27 with TRBJ1-3, with D hard to call. Germline lookup yields CDR1 MNHEY and CDR2 SMNVEV (reference sequence). Trimming removed 5 bases at V and 0 bases at J, with 8 bases between. The CDR3 runs to 14 residues.

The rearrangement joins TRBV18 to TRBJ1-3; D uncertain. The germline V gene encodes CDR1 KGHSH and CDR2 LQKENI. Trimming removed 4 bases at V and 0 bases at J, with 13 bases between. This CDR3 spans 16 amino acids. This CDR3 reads CASSLRTDSSGNTIYF. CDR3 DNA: TGTGCCAGCTCACTCCGAACAGATAGCTCTGGAAACACCATATATTTT.

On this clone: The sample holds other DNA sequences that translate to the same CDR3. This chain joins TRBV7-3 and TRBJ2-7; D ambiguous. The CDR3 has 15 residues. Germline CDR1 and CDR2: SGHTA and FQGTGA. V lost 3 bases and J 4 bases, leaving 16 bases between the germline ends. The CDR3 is CASSFGSGSPYEQYF. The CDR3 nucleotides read TGTGCCAGCAGCTTCGGTTCTGGGTCCCCTTACGAGCAGTACTTC.

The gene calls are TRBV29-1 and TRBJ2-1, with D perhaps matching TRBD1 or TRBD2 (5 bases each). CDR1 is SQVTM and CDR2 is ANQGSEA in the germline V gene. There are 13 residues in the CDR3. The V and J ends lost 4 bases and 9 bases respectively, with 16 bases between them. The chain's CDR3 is CSVAHPAGGEQFF. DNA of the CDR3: TGCAGCGTTGCCCATCCAGCTGGGGGTGAGCAGTTCTTC.

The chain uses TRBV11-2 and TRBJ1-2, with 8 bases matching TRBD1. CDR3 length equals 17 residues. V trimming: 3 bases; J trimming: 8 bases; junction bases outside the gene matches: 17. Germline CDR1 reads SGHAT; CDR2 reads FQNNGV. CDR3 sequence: CASSFSRAGGAHGGYTF. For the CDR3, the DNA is TGTGCCAGCAGCTTTTCCCGGGCAGGGGGCGCCCATGGAGGCTACACCTTC.

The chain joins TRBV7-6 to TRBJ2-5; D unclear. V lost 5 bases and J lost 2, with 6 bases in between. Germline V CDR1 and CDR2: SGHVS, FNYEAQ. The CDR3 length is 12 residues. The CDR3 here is CASSRRQETQYF. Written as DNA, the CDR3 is TGTGCCAGCAGCCGGAGACAAGAGACCCAGTACTTC.

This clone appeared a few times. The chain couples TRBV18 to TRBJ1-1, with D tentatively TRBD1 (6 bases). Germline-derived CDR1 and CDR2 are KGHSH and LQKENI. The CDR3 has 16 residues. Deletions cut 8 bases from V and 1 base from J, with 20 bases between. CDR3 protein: CASTKRGERENTEAFF. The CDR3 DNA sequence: TGTGCCAGCACGAAAAGGGGGGAAAGAGAGAACACTGAAGCTTTCTTT.

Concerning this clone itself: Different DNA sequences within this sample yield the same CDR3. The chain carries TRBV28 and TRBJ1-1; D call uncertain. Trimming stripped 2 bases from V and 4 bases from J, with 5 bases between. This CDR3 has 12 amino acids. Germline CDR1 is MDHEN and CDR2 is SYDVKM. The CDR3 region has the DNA TGTGCCAGCAGTTTACGAGGCACTGAAGCTTTCTTT. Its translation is CASSLRGTEAFF.

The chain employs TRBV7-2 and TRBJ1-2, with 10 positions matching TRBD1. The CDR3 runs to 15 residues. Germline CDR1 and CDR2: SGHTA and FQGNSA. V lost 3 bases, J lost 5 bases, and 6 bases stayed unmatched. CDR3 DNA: TGTGCCAGCAGCTTGACAGGGGGCGGTCGGTATGGCTACACCTTC. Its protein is CASSLTGGGRYGYTF. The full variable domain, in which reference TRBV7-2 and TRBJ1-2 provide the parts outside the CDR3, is GAGVSQSPSNKVTEKGKDVELRCDPISGHTALYWYRQSLGQGLEFLIYFQGNSAPDKSGLPSDRFSAERTGGSVSTLTIQRTQQEDSAVYLCASSLTGGGRYGYTFGSGTRLTVV.

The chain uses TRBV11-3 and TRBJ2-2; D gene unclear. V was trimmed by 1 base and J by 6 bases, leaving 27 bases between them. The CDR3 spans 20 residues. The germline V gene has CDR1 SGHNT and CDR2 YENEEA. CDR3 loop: CASSLGWAADPSIRAGELFF. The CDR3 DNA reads TGTGCCAGCAGCTTAGGGTGGGCGGCGGACCCGTCGATAAGAGCCGGGGAGCTGTTTTTT.

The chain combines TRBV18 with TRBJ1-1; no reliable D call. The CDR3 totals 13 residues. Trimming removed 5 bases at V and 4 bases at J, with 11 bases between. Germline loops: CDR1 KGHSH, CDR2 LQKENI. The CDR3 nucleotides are TGTGCCAGCTCATCAGGACTGGGCACTGAAGCTTTCTTT. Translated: CASSSGLGTEAFF.

The CDR3 DNA reads as TGTGCCAGCAGTCCGGTTGGAAACAAGCTCGAGCAGTTCTTC. The encoded protein is CASSPVGNKLEQFF. The gene calls are TRBV28 and TRBJ2-1; D gene uncertain. Germline assignment: CDR1 MDHEN and CDR2 SYDVKM. The ends were cut back, 5 bases at V and 10 bases at J, with 18 bases in the middle. CDR3 length: 14 amino acids.

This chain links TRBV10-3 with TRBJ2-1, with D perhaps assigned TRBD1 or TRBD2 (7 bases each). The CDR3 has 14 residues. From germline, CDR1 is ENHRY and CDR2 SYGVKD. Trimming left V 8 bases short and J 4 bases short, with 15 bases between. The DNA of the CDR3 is TGTGCCATCGCGGGGGACAGTAAATACAATGAGCAGTTCTTC. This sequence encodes CAIAGDSKYNEQFF.

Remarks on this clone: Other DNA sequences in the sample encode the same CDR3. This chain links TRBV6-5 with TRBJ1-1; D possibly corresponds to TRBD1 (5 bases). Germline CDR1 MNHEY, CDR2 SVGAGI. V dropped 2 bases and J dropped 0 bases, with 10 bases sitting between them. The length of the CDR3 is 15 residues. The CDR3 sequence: CASSYGGAMNTEAFF. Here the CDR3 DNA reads TGTGCCAGCAGTTACGGGGGAGCCATGAACACTGAAGCTTTCTTT.

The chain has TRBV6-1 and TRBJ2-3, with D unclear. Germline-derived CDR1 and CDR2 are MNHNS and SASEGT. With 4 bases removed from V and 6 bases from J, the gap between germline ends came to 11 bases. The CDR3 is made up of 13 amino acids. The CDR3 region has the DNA TGTGCCAGCAGTGGAGCTATCACGGATACGCAGTATTTT. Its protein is CASSGAITDTQYF.

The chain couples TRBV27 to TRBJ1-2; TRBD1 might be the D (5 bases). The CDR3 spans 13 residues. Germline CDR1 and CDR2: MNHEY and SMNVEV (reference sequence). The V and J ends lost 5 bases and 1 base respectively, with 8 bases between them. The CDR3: CASSHDSNYGYTF. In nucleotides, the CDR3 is TGTGCCAGCAGTCACGACAGTAACTATGGCTACACCTTC.

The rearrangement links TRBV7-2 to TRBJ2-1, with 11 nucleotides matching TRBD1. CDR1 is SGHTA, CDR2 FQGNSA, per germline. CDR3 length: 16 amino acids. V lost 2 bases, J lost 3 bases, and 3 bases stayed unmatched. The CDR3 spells CASSLLGTGGYNEQFF. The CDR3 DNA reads TGTGCCAGCAGCTTACTAGGGACAGGGGGCTACAATGAGCAGTTCTTC.

The DNA for the CDR3 is TGTGCCAGCAGGGTAACAGGGGGCACCGGGGAGCTGTTTTTT. Protein sequence: CASRVTGGTGELFF. This rearrangement joins TRBV5-6 to TRBJ2-2; 8 bases agree with TRBD1. Germline V gene lookup returns CDR1 SGHDT and CDR2 YYEEEE. CDR3 length equals 14 residues. The J segment lost 4 bases and the V segment lost 5 bases, leaving 4 bases of the junction unmatched.

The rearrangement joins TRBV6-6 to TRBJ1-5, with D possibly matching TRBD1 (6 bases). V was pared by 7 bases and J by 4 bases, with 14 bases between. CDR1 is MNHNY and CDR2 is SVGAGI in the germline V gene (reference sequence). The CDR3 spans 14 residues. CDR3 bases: TGTGCCAGCAATTCCGGGACAATAAATCAGCCCCAGCATTTT. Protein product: CASNSGTINQPQHF.

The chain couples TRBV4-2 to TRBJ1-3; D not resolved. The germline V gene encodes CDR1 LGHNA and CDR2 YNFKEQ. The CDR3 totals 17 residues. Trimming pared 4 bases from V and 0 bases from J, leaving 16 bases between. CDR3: CASSPRLANPSGNTIYF. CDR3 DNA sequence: TGTGCCAGCAGCCCTCGTCTGGCTAACCCCTCTGGAAACACCATATATTTT.

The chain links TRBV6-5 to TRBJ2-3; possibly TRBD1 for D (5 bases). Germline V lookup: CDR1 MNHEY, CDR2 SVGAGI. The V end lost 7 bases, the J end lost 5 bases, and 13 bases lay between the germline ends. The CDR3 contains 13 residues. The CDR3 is CASIPQGLDTQYF. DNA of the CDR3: TGTGCCAGCATCCCCCAGGGTTTAGATACGCAGTATTTT.

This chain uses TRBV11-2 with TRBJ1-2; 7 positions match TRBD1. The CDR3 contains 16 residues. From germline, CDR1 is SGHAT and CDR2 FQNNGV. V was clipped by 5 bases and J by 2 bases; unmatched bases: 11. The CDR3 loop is CASSRARGDSNYGYTF. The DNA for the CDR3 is TGTGCCAGCAGCCGCGCCAGGGGGGACTCAAACTATGGCTACACCTTC.

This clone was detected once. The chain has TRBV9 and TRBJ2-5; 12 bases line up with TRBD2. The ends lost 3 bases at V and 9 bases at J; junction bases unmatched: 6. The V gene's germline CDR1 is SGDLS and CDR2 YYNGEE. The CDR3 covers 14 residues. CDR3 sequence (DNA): TGTGCCAGCAGCGCCGGACTAGCGGGAACCCCCCAGTACTTC. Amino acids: CASSAGLAGTPQYF.

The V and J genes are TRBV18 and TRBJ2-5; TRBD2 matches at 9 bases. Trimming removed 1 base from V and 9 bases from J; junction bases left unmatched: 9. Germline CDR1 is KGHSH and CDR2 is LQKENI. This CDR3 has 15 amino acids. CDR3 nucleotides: TGTGCCAGCTCACCACTGACTAGCGGCGAAGGGGCCCAGTACTTC. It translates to CASSPLTSGEGAQYF. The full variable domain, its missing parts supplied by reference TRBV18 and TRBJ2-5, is NAGVMQNPRHLVRRRGQEARLRCSPMKGHSHVYWYRQLPEEGLKFMVYLQKENIIDESGMPKERFSAEFPKEGPSILRIQQVVRGDSAAYFCASSPLTSGEGAQYFGPGTRLLVL.

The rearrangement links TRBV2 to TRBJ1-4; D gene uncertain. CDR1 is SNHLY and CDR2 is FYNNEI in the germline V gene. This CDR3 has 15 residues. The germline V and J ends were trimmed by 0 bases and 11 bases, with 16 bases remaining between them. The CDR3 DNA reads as TGTGCCAGCAGTGAAGCGGTAGGGATTCTCGGGAAACTGTTTTTT. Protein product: CASSEAVGILGKLFF.

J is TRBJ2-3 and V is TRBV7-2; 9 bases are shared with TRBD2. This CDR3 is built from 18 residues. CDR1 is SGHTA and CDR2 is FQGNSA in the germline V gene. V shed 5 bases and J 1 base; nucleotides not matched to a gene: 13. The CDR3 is CASSPWVAGDSRTDTQYF. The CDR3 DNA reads TGTGCCAGCAGCCCCTGGGTAGCGGGAGACTCCCGCACAGATACGCAGTATTTT. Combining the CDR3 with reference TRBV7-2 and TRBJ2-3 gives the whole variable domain GAGVSQSPSNKVTEKGKDVELRCDPISGHTALYWYRQSLGQGLEFLIYFQGNSAPDKSGLPSDRFSAERTGGSVSTLTIQRTQQEDSAVYLCASSPWVAGDSRTDTQYFGPGTRLTVL.